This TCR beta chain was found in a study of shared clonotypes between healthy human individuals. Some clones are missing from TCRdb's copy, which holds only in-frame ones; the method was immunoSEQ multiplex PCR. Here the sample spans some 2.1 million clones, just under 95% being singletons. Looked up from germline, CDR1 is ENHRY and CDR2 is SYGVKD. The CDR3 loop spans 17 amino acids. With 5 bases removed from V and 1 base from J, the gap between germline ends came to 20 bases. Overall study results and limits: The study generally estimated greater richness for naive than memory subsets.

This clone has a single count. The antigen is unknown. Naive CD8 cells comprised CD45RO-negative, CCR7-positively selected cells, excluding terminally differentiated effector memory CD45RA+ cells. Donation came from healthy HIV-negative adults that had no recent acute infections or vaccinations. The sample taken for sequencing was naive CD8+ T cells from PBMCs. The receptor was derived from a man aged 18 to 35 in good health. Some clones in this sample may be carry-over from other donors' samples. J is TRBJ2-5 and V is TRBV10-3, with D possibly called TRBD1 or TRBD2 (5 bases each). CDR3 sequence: CAISYSAGPGSQETQYF. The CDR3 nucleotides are TGTGCCATCAGTTACTCAGCAGGGCCAGGGAGCCAAGAGACCCAGTACTTC.